This paragraph covers one T cell receptor beta chain sequence. Produced via immunoSEQ multiplex PCR; TCRdb's table is partial and in-frame only. The sample holds 350,000 to 450,000 clones, over 75% seen once. The CDR3 runs to 14 residues. The germline V gene encodes CDR1 LGHDT and CDR2 YNNKEL (reference sequence). The ends were cut back, 6 bases at V and 5 bases at J, with 16 bases in the middle. The record originates from a study of control samples from healthy donors and cancer patients. This chain connects TRBV3-1 (or the pseudogene TRBV3-2) to TRBJ1-1; D is undetermined. This TCR was recovered from a middle-aged man with head and neck cancer. What was sequenced was PBMCs. CDR3 region: CASRTFGEGTEAFF. For the CDR3, the DNA is TGTGCCAGCAGGACCTTCGGGGAAGGTACTGAAGCTTTCTTT.